This TCR beta chain derives from a study of blood T cell repertoires in COVID-19. Across the whole study: Samples of COVID-19 (acute and convalescent) were obtained from the United States, Italy and Spain. From T cells, B-cell-depleted T cells, or PBMCs came the material, which was cDNA or gDNA.

The authors' processing: Counts of nucleated cells, estimated from reference gene primer amplification, were obtained. Measured with immunoSEQ multiplex PCR; TCRdb has only the in-frame clones, and not every one. V, J and clone size are taken as reported in that table, and D and trimming were inferred from the DNA itself. This sample carries 150,000 to 200,000 clones, more than 65% of them seen once, and the ten largest clones take over 2%. The sequenced sample was peripheral blood. The sequence derives from a human donor with acute or convalescent COVID-19. The donor label of this sample is uncertain.

The CDR3 nucleotides are TGTGCCAGCAGCCGCCGCAAACCCACTAGCGGGAGTGGAACCGGGGAGCTGTTTTTT. Protein: CASSRRKPTSGSGTGELFF. The chain couples TRBV28 to TRBJ2-2; 11 bases match TRBD2. In germline, CDR1 is MDHEN, CDR2 SYDVKM. Trimming cost V 6 bases and J 5 bases; bases outside gene matches: 17. The CDR3 length is 19 residues.